This TCR beta chain was observed in a study of cytotoxic CD8 clonotypes in ibrutinib-treated CLL. Study-level background: Productive templates averaged 255,043 per sample, and productive rearrangements around 97,000.

Deep sequencing aimed at 1 in 200,000 to 1 in 1 million T cells' resolution. Clones were read by immunoSEQ multiplex PCR, and TCRdb kept only the in-frame ones, dropping some. The sample holds some 150,000 clones, about four fifths seen once. Study-level results: With treatment, public clonotypes, which were uncommon, either contracted or remained stable. Samples were collected at differing times from sustained-remission and progressing patients.

This clone has at least ten counts. Its antigen is currently unknown. The V gene lost 0 bases and the J gene lost 7 bases, with 8 bases spanning the gap. Germline V gives CDR1 SGHNT, CDR2 YYREEE (reference sequence). CDR3 length equals 13 residues. The starting material was PBMCs, obtained after 12 months of ibrutinib treatment. The sequence was obtained from a human donor with chronic lymphocytic leukemia. The chain has TRBV5-4 and TRBJ1-5; D is uncertain. In nucleotides, the CDR3 is TGTGCCAGCAGCTTGGGGTTGGACCAGCCCCAGCATTTT. Its protein product is CASSLGLDQPQHF.